This entry lists 3 T cell receptor beta chains sequenced from one sample in a study of molecular identifiers for immune sequencing clone quantification. One entry per CDR3 protein, called by TCRdb with MiXCR from the PCR reads. The data show 300,000 to 350,000 distinct CDR3 sequences, with 20% to 25% seen just once and more than 0.8% held by the top ten. Sequencing used naive CD8+ T cells from blood, with Jurkat cell RNA spiked in. Indicated subset: FACS-sorted CD8+CD4-CCR7+CD45RA+ naive T cells. The source of these receptors is a human donor in good health. Some libraries in this study had Jurkat cell RNA spiked in.

Many counts were recorded for this clonotype. V and J are TRBV28 and TRBJ2-3, with 13 bases fitting TRBD2. Germline V gene data show CDR1 as MDHEN and CDR2 as SYDVKM. This CDR3 comprises 17 residues. Trimming cost V 10 bases and J 2 bases; bases outside gene matches: 12. Written as DNA, the CDR3 is TGTGCCACCACCGTGACCACTAGCGGGAGGGTCACAGATACGCAGTATTTT. As protein: CATTVTTSGRVTDTQYF.

There are many counts of this clonotype. The chain links TRBV6-1 to TRBJ1-2; D is undetermined. The CDR3 has 10 residues. Trimming stripped 3 bases from V and 5 bases from J, with 1 base between. Germline V gene data show CDR1 as MNHNS and CDR2 as SASEGT. The CDR3 loop is CASSDYGYTF. CDR3 sequence (DNA): TGTGCCAGCAGTGATTATGGCTACACCTTC.

In this sample, this clonotype turned up many times. The gene calls are TRBV15 and TRBJ2-1; 7 bases align to TRBD1. J was trimmed by 5 bases and V by 3 bases; bases with no gene match: 7. The CDR3 covers 15 residues. CDR1 is LNHNV and CDR2 is YYDKDF in the germline V gene (reference sequence). The CDR3: CATSREQGPHNEQFF. Written as DNA, the CDR3 is TGTGCCACCAGCAGGGAACAGGGGCCCCACAATGAGCAGTTCTTC.